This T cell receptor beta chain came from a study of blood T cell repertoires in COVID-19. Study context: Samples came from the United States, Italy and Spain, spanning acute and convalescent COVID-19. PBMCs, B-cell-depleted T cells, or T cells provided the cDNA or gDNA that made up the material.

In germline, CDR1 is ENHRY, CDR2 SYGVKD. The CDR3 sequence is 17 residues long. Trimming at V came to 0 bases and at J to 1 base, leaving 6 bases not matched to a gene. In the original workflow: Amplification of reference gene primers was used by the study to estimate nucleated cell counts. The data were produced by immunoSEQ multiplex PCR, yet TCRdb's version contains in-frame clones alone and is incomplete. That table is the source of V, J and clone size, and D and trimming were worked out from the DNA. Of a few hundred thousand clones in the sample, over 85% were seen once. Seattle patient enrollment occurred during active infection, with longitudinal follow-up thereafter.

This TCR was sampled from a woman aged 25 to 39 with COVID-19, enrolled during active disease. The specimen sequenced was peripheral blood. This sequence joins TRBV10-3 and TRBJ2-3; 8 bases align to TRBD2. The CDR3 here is CAISESSSGLRTDTQYF. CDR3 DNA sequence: TGTGCCATCAGTGAGTCCTCTAGCGGGTTACGCACAGATACGCAGTATTTT.